A single T cell receptor beta chain is shown here with its context. UMI-labeled TRB cDNA libraries were prepared by 5' RACE. TCRdb reprocessed the 5' RACE reads and keeps a single row for each CDR3 protein, giving no DNA. This sample's clone table lists roughly 100,000 distinct CDR3 sequences. This sample was taken from a study of CXCR3-negative and CXCR3-positive naive CD8 T cells. As for the study in general: With about 1.5 +/- 0.3 million reads per library, the TRB reads numbered about 150 million in total.

Naive CD8+ T cells showed a CD45RO-CCR7+CD27+CD95- phenotype. Germline V gives CDR1 SGHTA, CDR2 FQGNSA. The CDR3 spans 15 residues. This sequence originates from a human donor in good health. Some clones in this sample may be carry-over from other donors' samples. The J gene is TRBJ1-4, the V gene TRBV7-2; the D gene TCRdb calls, TRBD1, cannot be checked with no DNA. Sequenced material: naive CXCR3- CD8+ T cells from blood. The sample's subset: CD45RO-CCR7+CD27+CD95- naive CD8+ T cells lacking CXCR3 (TNR3-). CDR3 sequence reads: CASSSGTGGNEKLFF.